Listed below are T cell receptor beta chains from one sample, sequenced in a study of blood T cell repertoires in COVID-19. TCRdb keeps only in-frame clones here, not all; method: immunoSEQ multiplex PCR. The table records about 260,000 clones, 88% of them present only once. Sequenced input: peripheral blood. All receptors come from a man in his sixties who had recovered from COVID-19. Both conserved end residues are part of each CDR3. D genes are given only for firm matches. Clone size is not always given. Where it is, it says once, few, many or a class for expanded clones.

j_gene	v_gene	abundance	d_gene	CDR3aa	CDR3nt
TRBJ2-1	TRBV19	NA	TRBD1	CASSISDRGPYNEQFF	TGTGCCAGTAGTATTTCGGACAGGGGGCCTTACAATGAGCAGTTCTTC
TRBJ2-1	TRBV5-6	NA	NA	CASSPGSYEQFF	TGTGCCAGCAGCCCGGGAAGCTATGAGCAGTTCTTC
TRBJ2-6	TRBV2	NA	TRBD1	CASSVFNRGQGANVLTF	TGTGCCAGCAGTGTCTTTAACAGGGGGCAAGGGGCCAACGTCCTGACTTTC
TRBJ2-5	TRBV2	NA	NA	CASSRLRASDIETQYF	TGTGCCAGCAGTCGTCTGCGGGCTAGCGATATAGAGACCCAGTACTTC
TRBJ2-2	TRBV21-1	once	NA	CASSKEEASGAPLDTGELFF	TGTGCCAGCAGCAAAGAGGAGGCTAGCGGGGCCCCCCTTGACACCGGGGAGCTGTTTTTT
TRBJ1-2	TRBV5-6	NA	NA	CASSAGNGYTF	TGTGCCAGCAGCGCGGGTAATGGCTACACCTTC
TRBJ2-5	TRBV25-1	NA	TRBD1	CASSVSRGRETQYF	TGTGCCAGCAGTGTATCCAGGGGGCGAGAGACCCAGTACTTC
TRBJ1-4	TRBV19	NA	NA	CASSIALGADEKLFF	TGTGCCAGTAGTATAGCTCTGGGGGCAGACGAAAAACTGTTTTTT
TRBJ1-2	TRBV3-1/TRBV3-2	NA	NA	CASSRTRVYIRGYTF	TGTGCCAGCAGCCGTACTAGGGTGTATATTCGTGGCTACACCTTC
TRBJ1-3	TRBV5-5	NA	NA	CASSRNRGNTIYF	TGTGCCAGCAGCCGGAACAGGGGAAACACCATATATTTT
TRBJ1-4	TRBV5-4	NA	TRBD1	CASSLSRGSNEKLFF	TGTGCCAGCAGCTTGTCCAGGGGGTCTAATGAAAAACTGTTTTTT
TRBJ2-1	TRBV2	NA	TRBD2	CASSGTSGGINEQFF	TGTGCCAGCAGTGGGACTAGCGGGGGGATAAATGAGCAGTTCTTC
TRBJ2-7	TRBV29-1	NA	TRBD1	CSVEGQGTYEQYF	TGCAGCGTTGAGGGACAGGGCACCTACGAGCAGTACTTC
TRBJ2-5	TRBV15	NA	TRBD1	CATSINDRDQETQYF	TGTGCCACCAGTATAAACGACAGGGACCAAGAGACCCAGTACTTC
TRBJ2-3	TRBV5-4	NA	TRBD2	CASRPGGPSTDTQYF	TGTGCCAGCAGACCGGGGGGGCCCAGCACAGATACGCAGTATTTT
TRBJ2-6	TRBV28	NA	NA	CASRARSDRANVLTF	TGTGCCAGCAGGGCCCGGTCGGACAGGGCCAACGTCCTGACTTTC
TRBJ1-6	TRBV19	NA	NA	CASSITGNSPLHF	TGTGCCAGTAGTATAACAGGGAATTCACCCCTCCACTTT
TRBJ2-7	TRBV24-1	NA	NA	CATSEGTVRYEQYF	TGTGCCACCAGTGAAGGTACAGTTCGCTACGAGCAGTACTTC
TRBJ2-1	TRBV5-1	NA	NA	CASSLLPTEGNEQFF	TGCGCCAGCAGCCTACTACCGACTGAGGGAAATGAGCAGTTCTTC
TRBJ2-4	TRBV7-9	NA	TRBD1	CASGRQGAVIQYF	TGTGCCAGCGGTCGACAGGGGGCTGTCATTCAGTACTTC
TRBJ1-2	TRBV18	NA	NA	CASSPGQPGSGYTF	TGTGCCAGCTCACCAGGACAGCCAGGAAGTGGCTACACCTTC
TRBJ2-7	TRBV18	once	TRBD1	CASSPGQNYEQYF	TGTGCCAGCTCACCGGGACAGAACTACGAGCAGTACTTC
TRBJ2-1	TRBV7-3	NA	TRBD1	CASSPGTGGREQFF	TGTGCCAGCAGCCCCGGGACAGGGGGCCGTGAGCAGTTCTTC
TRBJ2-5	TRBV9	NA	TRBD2	CASSQWASGDPRETQYF	TGTGCCAGCAGCCAGTGGGCTAGCGGGGATCCAAGGGAGACCCAGTACTTC
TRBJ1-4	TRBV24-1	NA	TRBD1	CATSYDREHEKLFF	TGTGCCACCAGCTATGACAGGGAACATGAAAAACTGTTTTTT
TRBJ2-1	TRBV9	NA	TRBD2	CASSGTSAEQFF	TGTGCCAGCAGCGGGACTAGCGCTGAGCAGTTCTTC
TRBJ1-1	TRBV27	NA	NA	CASSLASPGLPEAFF	TGTGCCAGCAGTTTAGCCTCCCCAGGCCTCCCTGAAGCTTTCTTT
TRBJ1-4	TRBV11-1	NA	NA	CASSLNRVAEKLFF	TGTGCCAGCAGCTTAAACAGGGTCGCGGAAAAACTGTTTTTT
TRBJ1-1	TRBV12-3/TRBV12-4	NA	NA	CASRDPGTLAFF	TGTGCCAGCAGAGACCCCGGGACTTTGGCTTTCTTT
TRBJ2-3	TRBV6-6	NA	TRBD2	CASSKPRGGSTDTQYF	TGTGCCAGCAGTAAACCCCGCGGGGGTTCTACAGATACGCAGTATTTT
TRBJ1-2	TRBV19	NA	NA	CASSTTFGVANYGYTF	TGTGCCAGTAGTACCACATTCGGGGTAGCTAACTATGGCTACACCTTC
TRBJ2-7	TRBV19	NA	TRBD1	CASRGTGVTYEQYF	TGTGCCAGCCGAGGGACAGGGGTTACCTACGAGCAGTACTTC
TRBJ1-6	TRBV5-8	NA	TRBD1	CASSKSRGKGDSPLHF	TGTGCCAGCAGCAAGTCCAGGGGGAAGGGAGATTCACCCCTCCACTTT
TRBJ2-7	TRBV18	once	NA	CASSRHDSRQGHYEQYF	TGTGCCAGCTCACGACATGACTCGAGGCAGGGACATTACGAGCAGTACTTC
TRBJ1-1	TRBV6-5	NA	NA	CASTPLRGLHTEAFF	TGTGCCAGCACCCCCCTCAGGGGCTTGCACACTGAAGCTTTCTTT
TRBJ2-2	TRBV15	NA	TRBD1	CATSADRGRITGELFF	TGTGCCACCAGCGCAGACAGGGGGCGAATCACCGGGGAGCTGTTTTTT
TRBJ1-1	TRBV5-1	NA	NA	CASSLSGQSNTEAFF	TGCGCCAGCAGCCTCTCCGGACAGTCGAACACTGAAGCTTTCTTT
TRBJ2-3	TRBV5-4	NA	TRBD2	CASSLGSGASTDTQYF	TGTGCCAGCAGCTTGGGTAGCGGGGCGAGCACAGATACGCAGTATTTT
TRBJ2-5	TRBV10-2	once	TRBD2	CASTASGGAAFLETQYF	TGCGCCAGCACGGCTAGCGGGGGGGCCGCGTTCCTCGAGACCCAGTACTTC
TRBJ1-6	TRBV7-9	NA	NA	CASSPRTALDSPLHF	TGTGCCAGCAGCCCGCGGACAGCTCTGGATTCACCCCTCCACTTT
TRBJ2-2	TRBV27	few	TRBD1	CASSSRDRGFGELFF	TGTGCCAGCAGTTCCCGGGACAGGGGATTTGGGGAGCTGTTTTTT
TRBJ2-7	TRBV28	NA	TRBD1	CASRRGTGRNYEQYF	TGTGCCAGCAGGAGAGGGACAGGAAGGAACTACGAGCAGTACTTC
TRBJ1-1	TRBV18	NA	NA	CASSSRGGRGSDTEAFF	TGTGCCAGCTCTTCCAGGGGTGGGAGGGGAAGTGACACTGAAGCTTTCTTT
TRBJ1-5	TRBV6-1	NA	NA	CASSEALKKENQPQHF	TGTGCCAGCAGTGAAGCTCTCAAAAAGGAGAATCAGCCCCAGCATTTT
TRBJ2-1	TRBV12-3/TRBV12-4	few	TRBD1	CASSSGQINEQFF	TGTGCCAGCAGTTCGGGACAGATCAATGAGCAGTTCTTC
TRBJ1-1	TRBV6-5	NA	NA	CASRAFRGENTEAFF	TGTGCCAGCCGAGCCTTTCGGGGGGAGAACACTGAAGCTTTCTTT
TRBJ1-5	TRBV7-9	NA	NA	CASSSQVKGNQPQHF	TGTGCCAGCAGCTCGCAGGTAAAAGGTAATCAGCCCCAGCATTTT
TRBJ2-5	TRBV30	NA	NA	CAWNLRVEETQYF	TGTGCCTGGAACCTACGAGTGGAAGAGACCCAGTACTTC
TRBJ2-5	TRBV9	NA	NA	CASSVEIVGETQYF	TGTGCCAGCAGCGTAGAGATCGTCGGGGAGACCCAGTACTTC
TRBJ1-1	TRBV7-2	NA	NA	CASSPELNTEAFF	TGTGCCAGCAGTCCCGAGTTGAACACTGAAGCTTTCTTT
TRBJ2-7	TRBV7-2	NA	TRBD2	CASRGAGPLGQYF	TGTGCCAGCAGAGGAGCGGGGCCCTTGGGGCAGTACTTC
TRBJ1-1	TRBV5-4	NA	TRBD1	CASSLGTGVNTEAFF	TGTGCCAGCAGCTTGGGGACAGGGGTGAACACTGAAGCTTTCTTT
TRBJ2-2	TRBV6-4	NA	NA	CASRPQGGTGELFF	TGTGCCAGCAGGCCCCAGGGGGGAACCGGGGAGCTGTTTTTT